This entry features one TCR beta chain sequence. The sample belongs to a study of cytomegalovirus exposure and HLA in healthy donors. It was with 60 Vbeta and 13 Jbeta primers that the PCR ran. TCRdb's table, derived via immunoSEQ multiplex PCR, lists solely in-frame clones and lacks some. Of about 160,000 clones detected, roughly 70% appear once; the ten largest clones hold approximately 3%. V was trimmed by 2 bases and J by 2 bases, leaving 7 bases between them. The germline CDR1 and CDR2 sequences are SGDLS and YYNGEE. This CDR3 contains 13 residues. The sequenced sample was PBMCs. V and J are TRBV9 and TRBJ1-1; D is ambiguous. The source of this sequence is a woman in her 30s in good health and CMV-seronegative. The CDR3 protein is CASSVLENTEAFF. The CDR3 DNA sequence: TGTGCCAGCAGCGTCCTAGAAAACACTGAAGCTTTCTTT.